Each of the 29 T cell receptor beta chains below was sequenced from the same sample in a study of CD8+CD57+ T cells in acquired aplastic anemia. TCR beta VDJ and CDR3 profiles were obtained from a genomic DNA template. From the reads, TCRdb called clonotypes with MiXCR, one entry per CDR3 protein. Among some 82,000 distinct CDR3 sequences listed, under 50% were seen once. Material: sorted CD4+, CD8+, or CD8+CD57+ T cells (not recorded which) from PBMCs. These receptors were obtained from a human donor in good health, serving as a control.

This clonotype was found many times. The chain carries TRBV9 and TRBJ1-1, with D unresolved. The germline V and J ends were trimmed by 3 bases and 6 bases, with 12 bases remaining between them. Germline CDR1 is SGDLS and CDR2 is YYNGEE. CDR3 length: 13 amino acids. As DNA, the CDR3 is TGTGCCAGCAGCGGAGAGATAAAGCCTGAAGCTTTCTTT. It codes for CASSGEIKPEAFF.

This clonotype has a count of ten or more. The chain recombines TRBV24-1 with TRBJ2-3, with 9 nucleotides matching TRBD1. This CDR3 is 18 amino acids long. Germline V gene lookup returns CDR1 KGHDR and CDR2 SFDVKD. The V gene end was trimmed by 0 bases and the J gene end by 6 bases; junction bases not matched to a gene: 12. CDR3 sequence (DNA): TGTGCCACCAGTGATTTGGAGTCCCTTGGACAGGGGACGGATACGCAGTATTTT. Translation gives CATSDLESLGQGTDTQYF.

This clonotype was counted at least ten times. Here the CDR3 DNA reads TGTGCCAGCACCGAAGGGTCCGGGGGCGAAAATCAGCCCCAGCATTTT. Translation: CASTEGSGGENQPQHF. The chain recombines TRBV12-3 or TRBV12-4 with TRBJ1-5; D may be TRBD1 (6 bases). Trimming shortened V by 7 bases and J by 4 bases, and 20 bases separated the two germline ends. This CDR3 spans 16 amino acids.

This clonotype has just a few counts. The chain has TRBV12-3 or TRBV12-4 and TRBJ2-1, with D possibly TRBD2 on 6 matching bases. This CDR3 comprises 15 residues. V was clipped by 5 bases and J by 8 bases, with 19 bases between them. Here the CDR3 reads CASSQPGTVSHEQFF. The CDR3 bases are TGTGCCAGCAGTCAACCCGGGACTGTTAGCCATGAGCAGTTCTTC.

The sample holds many counts of this clonotype. This sequence joins TRBV4-2 and TRBJ1-2, with TRBD1 matching over 8 bases. The CDR3 covers 17 residues. The J segment lost 4 bases and the V segment lost 0 bases, leaving 10 bases of the junction unmatched. Germline V gives CDR1 LGHNA, CDR2 YNFKEQ. CDR3 in amino acids: CASSQEPTGVLIYGYTF. The CDR3 DNA follows: TGTGCCAGCAGCCAAGAACCGACAGGGGTACTTATCTATGGCTACACCTTC.

In the case of this clonotype: This may be a read error, as it is one base from a much larger clone. The gene calls are TRBV4-2 and TRBJ2-7; 8 bases agree with TRBD2. The CDR3 loop spans 16 amino acids. The V gene's germline CDR1 is LGHNA and CDR2 YNFKEQ. V lost 1 base to trimming and J lost 6 bases; unmatched junction nucleotides: 11. The CDR3 bases are TGTGCCAGCAGCCAAGCTACCGGGACTAGTCCCCGCGAGCAGTACTTC. Protein product: CASSQATGTSPREQYF.

The rearrangement links TRBV6-1 to TRBJ1-2, with 7 bases lining up with TRBD1. Germline V gene sequence: CDR1 MNHNS, CDR2 SASEGT. The CDR3 has 15 residues. Trimming took 6 bases from V and 0 from J; bases not matched to a gene: 7. The CDR3 DNA reads TGTGCCAGCAGCAACCACAGGGGTTCTAACTATGGCTACACCTTC. Translating it yields CASSNHRGSNYGYTF.

This rearrangement joins TRBV28 to TRBJ2-1; 7 nucleotides match TRBD1. J gave up 10 bases and V 7 bases, and 13 bases lay outside the gene matches. This CDR3 spans 14 amino acids. CDR1 and CDR2 (germline): MDHEN, SYDVKM. The CDR3 bases are TGTGCCAGCACATTACGAGGGACAGTACAAGAGCAGTTCTTC. This encodes CASTLRGTVQEQFF. Using reference TRBV28 and TRBJ2-1 for the parts outside the CDR3, the full variable domain is DVKVTQSSRYLVKRTGEKVFLECVQDMDHENMFWYRQDPGLGLRLIYFSYDVKMKEKGDIPEGYSVSREKKERFSLILESASTNQTSMYLCASTLRGTVQEQFFGPGTRLTVL.

The chain recombines TRBV2 with TRBJ2-7; TRBD2 matches at 10 bases. The CDR3 totals 18 residues. Germline CDR1 reads SNHLY; CDR2 reads FYNNEI. After removal of 3 bases from V and 7 bases from J, the junction contained 18 bases not matched to a gene. The CDR3 protein is CASSESSLAGSSYNEQYF. The CDR3 DNA is TGTGCCAGCAGTGAGAGTTCACTAGCGGGGAGTTCCTACAATGAGCAGTACTTC.

Comments on this clonotype: One end of the junction does not line up with germline, which may come from a read error. This chain uses TRBV11-2 with TRBJ2-3; 11 nucleotides align to TRBD1. CDR1 SGHAT and CDR2 FQNNGV come from the germline V gene. The CDR3 spans 16 residues. In nucleotides, the CDR3 is TGTGCCGGCAGCTCGCCGGGACAGGGGGTTGCAGATACGCAGTATTTT. Protein product: CAGSSPGQGVADTQYF.

This clonotype occurred many times. This chain connects TRBV9 to TRBJ2-2; possible D gene TRBD1, 5 bases. Looked up from germline, CDR1 is SGDLS and CDR2 is YYNGEE. V lost 3 bases to trimming and J lost 2 bases, with 11 bases between them. The CDR3 has 15 amino acids. The CDR3, as DNA: TGTGCCAGCAGCGAGCTGCAGGGAAACACCGGGGAGCTGTTTTTT. This sequence encodes CASSELQGNTGELFF.

The V gene is TRBV15, the J gene TRBJ2-7; 7 bases fit TRBD1. Trimming removed 5 bases from V and 5 bases from J; junction bases left unmatched: 6. Germline V lookup: CDR1 LNHNV, CDR2 YYDKDF (reference sequence). The CDR3 is 13 residues long. CDR3 amino acids: CATSVQTGDEQYF. CDR3 DNA: TGTGCCACCAGCGTACAAACAGGGGACGAGCAGTACTTC.

The rearrangement joins TRBV12-5 to TRBJ1-3, with D uncertain. The CDR3 has 15 amino acids. CDR1 is LGHNT and CDR2 is FRNRAP in the germline V gene. The ends were cut back, 6 bases at V and 0 bases at J, with 12 bases in the middle. The CDR3: CASGLTRSSGNTIYF. The DNA for the CDR3 is TGTGCTAGTGGCCTGACACGGAGCTCTGGAAACACCATATATTTT. Filled out from reference TRBV12-5 and TRBJ1-3, the complete variable domain reads DARVTQTPRHKVTEMGQEVTMRCQPILGHNTVFWYRQTMMQGLELLAYFRNRAPLDDSGMPKDRFSAEMPDATLATLKIQPSEPRDSAVYFCASGLTRSSGNTIYFGEGSWLTVV.

This clonotype was seen many times. The CDR3 DNA is TGCAGTGCGGGTGGCCGCTCCTATAATTCACCCCTCCACTTT. Translated, it gives CSAGGRSYNSPLHF. The V call is TRBV20-1, the J call TRBJ1-6; no firm D call. The CDR3 sequence is 14 residues long. Trimming stripped 6 bases from V and 0 bases from J, with 9 bases between. Germline V CDR1 and CDR2: DFQATT, SNEGSKA (reference sequence).

This rearrangement joins TRBV7-9 to TRBJ2-5; D gene unclear. The CDR3 extends over 12 amino acids. Per the germline V gene, CDR1 is SEHNR and CDR2 is FQNEAQ (reference sequence). The germline V and J ends were trimmed by 6 bases and 4 bases, with 9 bases remaining between them. CDR3 in DNA: TGTGCCAGCAGGTGGGGTCGAGAGACCCAGTACTTC. This encodes CASRWGRETQYF.

The rearrangement joins TRBV7-6 to TRBJ2-2; no definite D call. The CDR3 spans 19 residues. V was trimmed by 2 bases and J by 2 bases, leaving 21 bases between them. Germline CDR1 and CDR2: SGHVS and FNYEAQ. CDR3 protein: CASSLRPPSTPLNTGELFF. CDR3 nucleotides: TGTGCCAGCAGCTTACGGCCCCCCTCGACTCCCTTAAACACCGGGGAGCTGTTTTTT.

The chain recombines TRBV19 with TRBJ2-7; TRBD2 might be the D (5 bases). The length of the CDR3 is 13 residues. Per germline, CDR1 LNHDA and CDR2 SQIVND (reference sequence). V was cut by 3 bases and J by 7 bases, with 13 bases left in between. CDR3 coding DNA: TGTGCCAGTAGTATGAGCGAATCGGGGGAGCAGTACTTC. Residues: CASSMSESGEQYF.

V gene TRBV7-2 combines with J gene TRBJ2-2, with D unresolved. This CDR3 is 12 amino acids long. Germline loops: CDR1 SGHTA, CDR2 FQGNSA. Trimming removed 5 bases from V and 6 bases from J, with 7 bases in between. The CDR3 DNA reads TGTGCCAGCAGCCCTCCCGCCGGGGAGCTGTTTTTT. Translating it yields CASSPPAGELFF.

The CDR3 reads CATSRWEFDEQFF. For the CDR3, the DNA is TGTGCCACCAGCAGGTGGGAGTTTGATGAGCAGTTCTTC. This chain connects TRBV15 to TRBJ2-1, with D possibly TRBD2 on 5 matching bases. V gave up 3 bases and J gave up 8 bases, with 11 bases separating them. Germline V gene data show CDR1 as LNHNV and CDR2 as YYDKDF (reference sequence). The CDR3 is made up of 13 amino acids.

This clonotype showed up many times. CDR3 in amino acids: CASSVSGTYYGYTF. The CDR3, as DNA: TGTGCCAGCAGTGTGTCAGGGACTTACTATGGCTACACCTTC. V and J are TRBV2 and TRBJ1-2; D is possibly TRBD1 (5 bases). Per germline, CDR1 SNHLY and CDR2 FYNNEI. The CDR3 runs to 14 residues. Trimming took 4 bases from V and 3 from J, leaving 12 bases between them.

There are many counts of this clonotype. The V gene is TRBV20-1, the J gene TRBJ2-7; no definite D call. Trimming shortened V by 5 bases and J by 3 bases, and 14 bases separated the two germline ends. Germline CDR1 reads DFQATT; CDR2 reads SNEGSKA (reference sequence). CDR3 size: 13 residues. CDR3 sequence reads: CSALAQTHYEQYF. The DNA for the CDR3 is TGCAGTGCTCTTGCCCAGACTCACTACGAGCAGTACTTC.

The sample holds many counts of this clonotype. V gene TRBV12-3 or TRBV12-4 combines with J gene TRBJ1-3; the match to TRBD1 covers 7 bases. The CDR3 runs to 14 residues. V shed 5 bases and J 4 bases; nucleotides not matched to a gene: 5. Here the CDR3 reads CASSRQGLGNTIYF. The CDR3 DNA reads TGTGCCAGCAGTCGACAGGGTCTCGGAAACACCATATATTTT.

J is TRBJ1-1 and V is TRBV2; D unclear. The V gene's germline CDR1 is SNHLY and CDR2 FYNNEI. Between the trimmed V and J ends, which lost 4 bases and 5 bases, there was a span of 14 bases. The CDR3 loop spans 14 amino acids. The CDR3 region has the DNA TGTGCCAGCAGTGGAGGACCCCCGGTGACTGAAGCTTTCTTT. This gives the protein CASSGGPPVTEAFF.

The genes are TRBV10-1 and TRBJ1-6, with a tentative D call TRBD1 (5 bases). Germline loops: CDR1 WNHNN, CDR2 SYGVQD (reference sequence). Trimming stripped 10 bases from V and 1 base from J, with 8 bases between. This CDR3 contains 13 residues. The CDR3 region is CATRQSYNSPLHF. In DNA, the CDR3 is TGCGCCACGCGACAGTCCTATAATTCACCCCTCCACTTT.

This clonotype was counted at least ten times. The chain carries TRBV2 and TRBJ1-5, with D tentatively TRBD1 (5 bases). The CDR3 spans 16 residues. CDR1 and CDR2 from the germline V gene are SNHLY and FYNNEI. Trimming took 5 bases from V and 3 from J, leaving 17 bases between them. The CDR3 DNA follows: TGTGCCAGCAGTCAAAGGAACAGGAGATCCAATCAGCCCCAGCATTTT. This sequence encodes CASSQRNRRSNQPQHF. The full variable domain, in which reference TRBV2 and TRBJ1-5 provide the parts outside the CDR3, is EPEVTQTPSHQVTQMGQEVILRCVPISNHLYFYWYRQILGQKVEFLVSFYNNEISEKSEIFDDQFSVERPDGSNFTLKIRSTKLEDSAMYFCASSQRNRRSNQPQHFGDGTRLSIL.

This clonotype was seen many times. The V and J genes are TRBV9 and TRBJ2-1; D gene uncertain. Trimming removed 2 bases from V and 0 bases from J, with 9 bases in between. The CDR3 has 15 amino acids. Germline loops: CDR1 SGDLS, CDR2 YYNGEE. CDR3 sequence (DNA): TGTGCCAGCAGCGTCGGATTGAGCTCCTACAATGAGCAGTTCTTC. Amino acids: CASSVGLSSYNEQFF.

This clonotype was found a few times. V gene TRBV5-1 combines with J gene TRBJ1-2; D is possibly TRBD1 (5 bases). The CDR3 spans 14 residues. The ends were cut back, 0 bases at V and 5 bases at J, with 11 bases in the middle. Germline CDR1 and CDR2: SGHRS and YFSETQ. The CDR3 reads CASSLGTGLYGYTF. The CDR3, as DNA: TGCGCCAGCAGCTTGGGGACGGGACTTTATGGCTACACCTTC.

This sequence joins TRBV24-1 and TRBJ2-1, with unresolved D. V lost 2 bases and J 5 bases, leaving 3 bases between the germline ends. The germline CDR1 and CDR2 sequences are KGHDR and SFDVKD. This CDR3 is 12 amino acids long. In DNA, the CDR3 is TGTGCCACCAGTGATTACAACAATGAGCAGTTCTTC. Protein: CATSDYNNEQFF.

The chain links TRBV7-9 to TRBJ2-3; TRBD2 is a possible D gene (5 bases). V dropped 6 bases and J dropped 4 bases, with 11 bases sitting between them. From germline, CDR1 is SEHNR and CDR2 FQNEAQ (reference sequence). The CDR3 is 13 amino acids. The CDR3 nucleotides read TGTGCCAGCAGTCCTCCGAGGGCAGATACGCAGTATTTT. This sequence encodes CASSPPRADTQYF.